This T cell receptor beta chain was found in a study of identical twins. This CDR3 has 17 residues. Germline V CDR1 and CDR2: DFQATT, SNEGSKA (reference sequence). Trimming removed 1 base at V and 6 bases at J, with 22 bases between. TCRdb itself ran the 5' RACE reads through MiXCR, one entry per CDR3 protein. The table shows 700,000 to 950,000 distinct CDR3 sequences, with approximately 13% occurring only once. This clonotype was picked up a small number of times. Another study also made use of these data, one on yellow fever vaccine responses in identical twins.

The rearrangement uses TRBV20-1 and TRBJ1-5; D is undetermined. The sequence derives from a woman between 18 and 29 years old in good health. Sequenced sample: PBMCs. CDR3: CSARAPPPHPGGQPQHF. The CDR3 DNA reads as TGCAGTGCTAGAGCTCCCCCCCCACACCCGGGAGGTCAGCCCCAGCATTTT.